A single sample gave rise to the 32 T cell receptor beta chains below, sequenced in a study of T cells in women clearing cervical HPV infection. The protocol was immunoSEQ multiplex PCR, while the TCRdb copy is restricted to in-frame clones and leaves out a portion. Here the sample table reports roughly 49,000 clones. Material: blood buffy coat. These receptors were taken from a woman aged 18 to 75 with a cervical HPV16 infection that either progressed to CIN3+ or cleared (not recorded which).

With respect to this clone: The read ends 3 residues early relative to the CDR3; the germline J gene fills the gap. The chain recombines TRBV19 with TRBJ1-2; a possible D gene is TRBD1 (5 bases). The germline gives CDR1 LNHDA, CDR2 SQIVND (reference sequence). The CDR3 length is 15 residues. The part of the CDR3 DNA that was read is TGTGCCAGTAGTGGGACTAGCGGGGGGTTTAATGAC. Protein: CASSGTSGGFND. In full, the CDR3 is CASSGTSGGFNDYTF. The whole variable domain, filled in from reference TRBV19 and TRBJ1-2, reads DGGITQSPKYLFRKEGQNVTLSCEQNLNHDAMYWYRQDPGQGLRLIYYSQIVNDFQKGDIAEGYSVSREKKESFPLTVTSAQKNPTAFYLCASSGTSGGFNDYTFGSGTRLTVV.

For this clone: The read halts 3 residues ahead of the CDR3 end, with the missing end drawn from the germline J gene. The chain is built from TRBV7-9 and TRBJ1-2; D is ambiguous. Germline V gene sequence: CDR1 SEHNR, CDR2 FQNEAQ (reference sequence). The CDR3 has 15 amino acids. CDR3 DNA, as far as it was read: TGTGCCAGCAGCTCCCCCTTCGTTAGGGCCTACGAC. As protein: CASSSPFVRAYD. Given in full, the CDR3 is CASSSPFVRAYDYTF. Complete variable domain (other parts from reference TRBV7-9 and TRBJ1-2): DTGVSQNPRHKITKRGQNVTFRCDPISEHNRLYWYRQTLGQGPEFLTYFQNEAQLEKSRLLSDRFSAERPKGSFSTLEIQRTEQGDSAMYLCASSSPFVRAYDYTFGSGTRLTVV.

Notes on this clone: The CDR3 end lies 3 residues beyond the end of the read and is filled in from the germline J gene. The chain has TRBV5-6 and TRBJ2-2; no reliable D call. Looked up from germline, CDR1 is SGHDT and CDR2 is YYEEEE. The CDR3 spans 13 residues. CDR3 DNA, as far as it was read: TGTGCCAGCAGCCCGTACTTTAATGAAAAG. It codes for CASSPYFNEK. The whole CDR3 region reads CASSPYFNEKLFF.

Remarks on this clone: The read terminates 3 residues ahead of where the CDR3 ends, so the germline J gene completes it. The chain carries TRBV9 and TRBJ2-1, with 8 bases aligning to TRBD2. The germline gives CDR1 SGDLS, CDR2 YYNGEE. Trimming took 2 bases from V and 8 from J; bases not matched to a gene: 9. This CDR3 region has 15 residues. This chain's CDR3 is CASSVGTSIVDEQFF. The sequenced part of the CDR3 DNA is TGTGCCAGCAGCGTCGGGACTAGTATAGTTGATGAG.

CDR3 DNA, as far as it was read: TGTGCCAGCAGTTTAGGGCAGAGTAATTCACCC. This sequence encodes CASSLGQSNSP. The whole CDR3 region reads CASSLGQSNSPLHF. The V and J genes are TRBV28 and TRBJ1-6; no definite D call. The read terminates 3 residues ahead of where the CDR3 ends, so the germline J gene completes it. The V gene's germline CDR1 is MDHEN and CDR2 SYDVKM. Trimming stripped 2 bases from V and 6 bases from J, with 8 bases between. The CDR3 is made up of 14 amino acids.

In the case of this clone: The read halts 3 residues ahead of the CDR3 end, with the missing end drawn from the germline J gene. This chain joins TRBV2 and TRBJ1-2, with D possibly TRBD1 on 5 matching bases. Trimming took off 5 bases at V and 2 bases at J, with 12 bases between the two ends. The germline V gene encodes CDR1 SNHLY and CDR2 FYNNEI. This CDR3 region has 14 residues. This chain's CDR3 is CASSRGGGNYGYTF. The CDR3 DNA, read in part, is TGTGCCAGCAGTCGGGGGGGAGGGAACTATGGC.

The DNA read from the CDR3 is TGTGCCATCAGTGAGTCGGGCAGTCCGGAACAGCCC. Its protein is CAISESGSPEQP. The complete CDR3 sequence is CAISESGSPEQPQHF. V usage is TRBV10-3 and J usage is TRBJ1-5; the D is unclear. The read ends 3 residues before the CDR3 terminus; that terminus is restored from the germline J gene. The CDR3 consists of 15 residues. V was pared by 0 bases and J by 7 bases, with 13 bases between. The germline V gene encodes CDR1 ENHRY and CDR2 SYGVKD.

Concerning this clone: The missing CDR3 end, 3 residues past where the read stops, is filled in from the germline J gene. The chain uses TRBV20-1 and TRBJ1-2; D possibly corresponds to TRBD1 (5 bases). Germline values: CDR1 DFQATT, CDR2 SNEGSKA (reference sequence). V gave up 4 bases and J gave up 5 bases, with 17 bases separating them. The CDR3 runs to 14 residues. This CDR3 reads CSAIRAQAGYGYTF. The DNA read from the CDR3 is TGCAGTGCTATCCGAGCACAGGCCGGGTATGGC.

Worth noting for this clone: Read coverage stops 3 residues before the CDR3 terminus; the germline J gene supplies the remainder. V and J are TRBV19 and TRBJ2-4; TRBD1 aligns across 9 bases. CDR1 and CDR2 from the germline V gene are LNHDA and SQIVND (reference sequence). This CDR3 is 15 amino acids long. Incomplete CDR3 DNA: TGTGCCAGTAGTATCAGGGGACAGGGTCCCTATGGT. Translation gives CASSIRGQGPYG. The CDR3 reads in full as CASSIRGQGPYGQYF.

CDR3 DNA (partial): TGTGCCAGCAGCCCAGGGACTCCCGGGGACGAC. Its protein product is CASSPGTPGDD. The CDR3, in full, reads CASSPGTPGDDYTF. V gene TRBV7-9 combines with J gene TRBJ1-2; tentatively, D is TRBD1 (5 bases). The sequenced fragment ends 3 residues before the CDR3 boundary, so the rest is inferred from the germline J gene. Germline V gives CDR1 SEHNR, CDR2 FQNEAQ (reference sequence). The CDR3 extends over 14 amino acids.

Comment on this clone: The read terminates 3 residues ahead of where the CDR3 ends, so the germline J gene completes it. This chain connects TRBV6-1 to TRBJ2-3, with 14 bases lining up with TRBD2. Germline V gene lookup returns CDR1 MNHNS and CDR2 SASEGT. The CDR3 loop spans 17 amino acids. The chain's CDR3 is CASSEAAGGLAGGAQYF. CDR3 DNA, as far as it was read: TGTGCCAGCAGTGAAGCCGCAGGCGGACTAGCGGGGGGAGCG.

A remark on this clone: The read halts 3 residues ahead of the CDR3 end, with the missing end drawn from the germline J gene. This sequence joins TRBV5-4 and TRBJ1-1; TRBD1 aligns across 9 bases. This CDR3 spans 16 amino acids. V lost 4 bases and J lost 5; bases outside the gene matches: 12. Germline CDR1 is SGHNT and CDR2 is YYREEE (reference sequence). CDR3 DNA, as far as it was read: TGTGCCAGCAGCATAATCGGGGGGACAGGGCGAACTGAA. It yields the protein CASSIIGGTGRTE. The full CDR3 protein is CASSIIGGTGRTEAFF. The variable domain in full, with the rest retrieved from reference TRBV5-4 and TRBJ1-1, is ETGVTQSPTHLIKTRGQQVTLRCSSQSGHNTVSWYQQALGQGPQFIFQYYREEENGRGNFPPRFSGLQFPNYSSELNVNALELDDSALYLCASSIIGGTGRTEAFFGQGTRLTVV.

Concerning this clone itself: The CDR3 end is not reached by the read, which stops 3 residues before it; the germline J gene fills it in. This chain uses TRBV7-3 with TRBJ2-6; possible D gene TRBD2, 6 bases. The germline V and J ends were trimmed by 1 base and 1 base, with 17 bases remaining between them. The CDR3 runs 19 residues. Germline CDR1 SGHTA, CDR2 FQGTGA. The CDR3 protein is CASSLKVGGLNSGANVLTF. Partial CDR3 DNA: TGTGCCAGCAGCTTAAAGGTGGGGGGATTAAATTCTGGGGCCAACGTC.

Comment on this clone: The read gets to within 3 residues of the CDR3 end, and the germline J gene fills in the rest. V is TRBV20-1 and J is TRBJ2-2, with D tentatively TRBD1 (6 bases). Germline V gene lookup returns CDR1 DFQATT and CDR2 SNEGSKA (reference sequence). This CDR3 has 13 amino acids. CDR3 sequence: CSARTDGNSPLFF. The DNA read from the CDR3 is TGCAGTGCTCGGACAGACGGCAATTCACCG.

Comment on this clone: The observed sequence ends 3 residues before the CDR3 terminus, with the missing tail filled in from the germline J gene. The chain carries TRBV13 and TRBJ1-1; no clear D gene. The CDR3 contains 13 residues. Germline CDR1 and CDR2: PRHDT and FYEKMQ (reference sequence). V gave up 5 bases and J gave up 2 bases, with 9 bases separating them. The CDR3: CASSLRLNTEAFF. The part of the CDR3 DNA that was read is TGTGCCAGCAGCCTTCGTCTAAACACTGAA. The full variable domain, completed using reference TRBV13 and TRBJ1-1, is AAGVIQSPRHLIKEKRETATLKCYPIPRHDTVYWYQQGPGQDPQFLISFYEKMQSDKGSIPDRFSAQQFSDYHSELNMSSLELGDSALYFCASSLRLNTEAFFGQGTRLTVV.

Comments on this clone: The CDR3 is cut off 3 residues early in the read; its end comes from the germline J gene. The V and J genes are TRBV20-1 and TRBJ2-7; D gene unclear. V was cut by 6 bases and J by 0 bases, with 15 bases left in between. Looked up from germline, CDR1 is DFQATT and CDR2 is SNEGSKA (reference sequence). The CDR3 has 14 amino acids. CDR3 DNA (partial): TGCAGTGCGAGACGTGTACTGAGCTCCTACGAG. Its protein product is CSARRVLSSYE. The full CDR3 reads CSARRVLSSYEQYF.

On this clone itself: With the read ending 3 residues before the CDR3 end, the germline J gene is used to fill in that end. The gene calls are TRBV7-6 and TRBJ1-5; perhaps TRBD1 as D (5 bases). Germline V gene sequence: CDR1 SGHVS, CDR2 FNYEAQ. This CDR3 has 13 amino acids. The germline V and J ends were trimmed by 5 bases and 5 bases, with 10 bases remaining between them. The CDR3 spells CASSGAPDQPQHF. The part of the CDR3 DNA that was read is TGTGCCAGCAGCGGGGCACCAGATCAGCCC. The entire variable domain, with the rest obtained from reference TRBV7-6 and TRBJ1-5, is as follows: GAGVSQSPRYKVTKRGQDVALRCDPISGHVSLYWYRQALGQGPEFLTYFNYEAQQDKSGLPNDRFSAERPEGSISTLTIQRTEQRDSAMYRCASSGAPDQPQHFGDGTRLSIL.

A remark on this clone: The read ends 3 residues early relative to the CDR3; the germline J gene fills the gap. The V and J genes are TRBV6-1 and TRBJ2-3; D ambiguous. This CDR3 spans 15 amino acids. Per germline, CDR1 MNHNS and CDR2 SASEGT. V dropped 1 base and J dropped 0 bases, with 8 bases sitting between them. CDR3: CASSEEGRSTDTQYF. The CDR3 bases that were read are TGTGCCAGCAGTGAAGAGGGCAGGAGCACAGATACG.

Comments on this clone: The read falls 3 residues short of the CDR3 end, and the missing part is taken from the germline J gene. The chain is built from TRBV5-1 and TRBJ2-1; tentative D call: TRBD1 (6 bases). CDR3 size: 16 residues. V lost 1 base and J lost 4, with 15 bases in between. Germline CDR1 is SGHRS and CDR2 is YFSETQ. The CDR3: CASSLPGAFRYNEQFF. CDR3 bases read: TGCGCCAGCAGCTTGCCAGGGGCCTTCCGATACAATGAG.

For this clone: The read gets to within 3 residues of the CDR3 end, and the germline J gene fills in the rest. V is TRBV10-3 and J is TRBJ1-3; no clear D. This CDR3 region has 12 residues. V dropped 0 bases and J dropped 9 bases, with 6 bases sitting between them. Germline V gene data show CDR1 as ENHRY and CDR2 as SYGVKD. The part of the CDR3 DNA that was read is TGTGCCATCAGTGAGTCTTATGTCACC. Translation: CAISESYVT. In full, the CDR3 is CAISESYVTIYF.

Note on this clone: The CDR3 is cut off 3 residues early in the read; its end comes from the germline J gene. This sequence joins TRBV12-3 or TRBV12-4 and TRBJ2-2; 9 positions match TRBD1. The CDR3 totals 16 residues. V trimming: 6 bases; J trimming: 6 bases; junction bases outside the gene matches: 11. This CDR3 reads CASRTAGQGGAGELFF. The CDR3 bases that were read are TGTGCCAGCAGGACCGCGGGACAGGGTGGAGCCGGGGAG.

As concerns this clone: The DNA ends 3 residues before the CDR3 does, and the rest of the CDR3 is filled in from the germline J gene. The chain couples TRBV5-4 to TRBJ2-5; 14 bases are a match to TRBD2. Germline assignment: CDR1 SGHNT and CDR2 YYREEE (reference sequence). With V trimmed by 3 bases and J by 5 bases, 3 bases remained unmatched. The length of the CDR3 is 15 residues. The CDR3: CASSSTSGGAETQYF. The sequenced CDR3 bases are TGTGCCAGCAGCTCGACTAGCGGGGGGGCGGAGACC.

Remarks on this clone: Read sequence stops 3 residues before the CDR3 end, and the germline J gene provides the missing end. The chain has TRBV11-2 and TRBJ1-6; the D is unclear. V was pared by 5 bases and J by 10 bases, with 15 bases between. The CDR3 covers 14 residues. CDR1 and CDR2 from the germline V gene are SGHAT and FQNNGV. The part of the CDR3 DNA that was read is TGTGCCAGCAGCCCGACCCCGGCCGGGTCACCC. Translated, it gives CASSPTPAGSP. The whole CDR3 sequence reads CASSPTPAGSPLHF.

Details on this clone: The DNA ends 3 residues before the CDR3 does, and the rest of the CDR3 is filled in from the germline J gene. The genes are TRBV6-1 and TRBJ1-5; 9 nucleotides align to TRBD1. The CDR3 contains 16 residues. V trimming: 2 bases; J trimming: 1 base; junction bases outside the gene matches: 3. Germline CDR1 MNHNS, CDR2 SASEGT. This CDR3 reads CASSEWDRDSNQPQHF. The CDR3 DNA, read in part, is TGTGCCAGCAGTGAATGGGACAGGGACAGCAATCAGCCC.

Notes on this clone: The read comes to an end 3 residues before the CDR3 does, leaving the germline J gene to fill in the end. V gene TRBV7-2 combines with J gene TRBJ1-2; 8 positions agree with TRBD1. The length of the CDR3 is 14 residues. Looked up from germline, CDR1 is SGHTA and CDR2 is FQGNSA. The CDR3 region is CASSFDRGELGYTF. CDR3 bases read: TGTGCCAGCAGCTTCGACAGGGGAGAACTAGGC.

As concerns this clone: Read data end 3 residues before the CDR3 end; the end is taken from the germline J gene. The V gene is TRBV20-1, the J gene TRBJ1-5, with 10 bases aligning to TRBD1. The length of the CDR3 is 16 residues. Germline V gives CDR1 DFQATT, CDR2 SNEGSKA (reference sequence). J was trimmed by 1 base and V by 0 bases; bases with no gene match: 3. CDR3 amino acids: CSARERQGASNQPQHF. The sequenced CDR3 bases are TGCAGTGCTAGAGAGCGACAGGGGGCAAGCAATCAGCCC.

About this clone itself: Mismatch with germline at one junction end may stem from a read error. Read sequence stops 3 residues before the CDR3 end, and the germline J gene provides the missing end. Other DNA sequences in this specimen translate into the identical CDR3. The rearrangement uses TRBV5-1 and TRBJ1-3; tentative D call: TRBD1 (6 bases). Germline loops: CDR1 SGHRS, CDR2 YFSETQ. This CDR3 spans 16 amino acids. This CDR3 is CASSLEQGASGNTIYF. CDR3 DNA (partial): TGCGCCAGCAGCTTGGAACAGGGAGCCTCTGGAAACACG.

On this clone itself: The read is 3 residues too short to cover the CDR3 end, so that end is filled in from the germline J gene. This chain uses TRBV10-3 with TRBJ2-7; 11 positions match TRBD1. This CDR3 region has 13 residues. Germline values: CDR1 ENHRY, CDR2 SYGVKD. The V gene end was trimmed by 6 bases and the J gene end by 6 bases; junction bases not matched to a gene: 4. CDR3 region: CAIRDRGLGEQYF. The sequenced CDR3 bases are TGTGCCATCAGGGACAGGGGGCTGGGCGAG.

Here the CDR3 reads CASSLIQPTNEKLFF. The covered CDR3 bases are TGTGCCAGCAGCCTAATACAGCCAACTAATGAAAAA. The chain recombines TRBV7-3 with TRBJ1-4, with no clear D. The sequenced fragment ends 3 residues before the CDR3 boundary, so the rest is inferred from the germline J gene. The CDR3 consists of 15 residues. Looked up from germline, CDR1 is SGHTA and CDR2 is FQGTGA. Trimming cost V 5 bases and J 0 bases, with 10 bases left between them.

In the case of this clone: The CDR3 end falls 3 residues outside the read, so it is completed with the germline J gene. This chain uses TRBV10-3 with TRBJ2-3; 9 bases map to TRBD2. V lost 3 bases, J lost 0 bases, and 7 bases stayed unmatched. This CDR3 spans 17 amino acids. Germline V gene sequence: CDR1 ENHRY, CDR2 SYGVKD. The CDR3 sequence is CAISDLRGGVSTDTQYF. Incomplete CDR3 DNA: TGTGCCATCAGTGACTTGCGGGGGGGCGTGAGCACAGATACG.

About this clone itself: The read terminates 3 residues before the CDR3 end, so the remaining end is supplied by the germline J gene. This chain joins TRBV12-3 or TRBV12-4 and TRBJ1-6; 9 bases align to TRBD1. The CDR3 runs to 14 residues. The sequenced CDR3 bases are TGTGCCAGCAGTTGGGGGACAGGGTCTCGCCCC. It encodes CASSWGTGSRP. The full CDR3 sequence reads CASSWGTGSRPLHF.

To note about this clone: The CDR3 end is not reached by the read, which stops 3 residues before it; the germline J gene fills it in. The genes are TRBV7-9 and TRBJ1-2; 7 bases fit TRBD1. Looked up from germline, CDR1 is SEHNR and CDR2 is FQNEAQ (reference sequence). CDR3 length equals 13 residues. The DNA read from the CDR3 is TGTGCCAGCACACAGGGGATGGCCTACGAC. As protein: CASTQGMAYD. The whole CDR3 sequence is CASTQGMAYDYTF.